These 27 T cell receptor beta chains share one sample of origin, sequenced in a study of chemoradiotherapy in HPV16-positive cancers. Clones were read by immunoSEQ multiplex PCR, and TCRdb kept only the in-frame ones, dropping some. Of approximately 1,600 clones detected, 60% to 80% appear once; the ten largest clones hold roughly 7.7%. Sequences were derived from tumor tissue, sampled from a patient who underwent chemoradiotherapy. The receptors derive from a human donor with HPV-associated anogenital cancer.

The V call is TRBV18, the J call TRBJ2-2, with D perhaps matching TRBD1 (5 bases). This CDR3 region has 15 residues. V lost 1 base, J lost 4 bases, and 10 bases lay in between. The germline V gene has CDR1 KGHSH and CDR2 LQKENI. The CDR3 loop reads CASSPLAGLTGELFF. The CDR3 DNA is TGTGCCAGCTCACCACTGGCAGGGCTCACCGGGGAGCTGTTTTTT.

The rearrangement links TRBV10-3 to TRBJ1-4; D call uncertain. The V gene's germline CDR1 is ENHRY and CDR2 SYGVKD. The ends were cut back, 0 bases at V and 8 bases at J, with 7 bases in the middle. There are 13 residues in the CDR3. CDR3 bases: TGTGCCATCAGTGAGTCGGCGGCCGAAAAACTGTTTTTT. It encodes CAISESAAEKLFF.

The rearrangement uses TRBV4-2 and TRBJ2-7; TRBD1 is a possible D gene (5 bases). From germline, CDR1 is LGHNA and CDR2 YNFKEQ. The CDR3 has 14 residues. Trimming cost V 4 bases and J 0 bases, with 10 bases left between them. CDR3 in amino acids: CASSLGQTSYEQYF. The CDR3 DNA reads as TGTGCCAGCAGCCTGGGGCAGACCTCCTACGAGCAGTACTTC.

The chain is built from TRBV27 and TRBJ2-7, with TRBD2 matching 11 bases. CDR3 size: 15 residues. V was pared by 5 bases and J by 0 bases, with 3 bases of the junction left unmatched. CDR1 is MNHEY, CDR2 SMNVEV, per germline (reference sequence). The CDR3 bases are TGTGCCAGCAGTCCGACTAGCGGGATCTCCTACGAGCAGTACGTC. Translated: CASSPTSGISYEQYV.

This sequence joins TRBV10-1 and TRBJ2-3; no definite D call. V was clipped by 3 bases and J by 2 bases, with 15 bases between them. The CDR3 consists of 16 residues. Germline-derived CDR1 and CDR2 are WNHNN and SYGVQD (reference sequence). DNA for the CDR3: TGCGCCAGCAGTGATCCCCCGGACGCACCCACAGATACGCAGTATTTT. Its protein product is CASSDPPDAPTDTQYF.

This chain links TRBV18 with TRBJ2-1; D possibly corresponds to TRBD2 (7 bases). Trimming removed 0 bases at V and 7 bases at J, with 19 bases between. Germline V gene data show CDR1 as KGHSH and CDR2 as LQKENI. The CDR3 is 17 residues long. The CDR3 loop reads CASSPPGGGRGSNEQFF. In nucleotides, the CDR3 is TGTGCCAGCTCACCACCAGGCGGGGGCAGGGGATCGAATGAGCAGTTCTTC. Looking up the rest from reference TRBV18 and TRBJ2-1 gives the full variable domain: NAGVMQNPRHLVRRRGQEARLRCSPMKGHSHVYWYRQLPEEGLKFMVYLQKENIIDESGMPKERFSAEFPKEGPSILRIQQVVRGDSAAYFCASSPPGGGRGSNEQFFGPGTRLTVL.

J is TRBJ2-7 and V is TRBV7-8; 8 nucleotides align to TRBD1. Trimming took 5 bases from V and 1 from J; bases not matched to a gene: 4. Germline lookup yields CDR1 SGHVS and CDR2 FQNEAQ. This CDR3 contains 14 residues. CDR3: CASSPRDRSYEQYF. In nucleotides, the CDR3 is TGTGCCAGCAGCCCCCGGGACAGGTCCTACGAGCAGTACTTC.

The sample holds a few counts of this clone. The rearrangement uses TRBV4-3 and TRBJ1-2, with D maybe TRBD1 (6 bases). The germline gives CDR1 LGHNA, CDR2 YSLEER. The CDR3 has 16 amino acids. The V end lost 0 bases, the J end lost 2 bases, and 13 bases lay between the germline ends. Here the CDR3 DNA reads TGCGCCAGCAGCCAAGATCTTGCAGGGACAAACTATGGCTACACCTTC. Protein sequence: CASSQDLAGTNYGYTF.

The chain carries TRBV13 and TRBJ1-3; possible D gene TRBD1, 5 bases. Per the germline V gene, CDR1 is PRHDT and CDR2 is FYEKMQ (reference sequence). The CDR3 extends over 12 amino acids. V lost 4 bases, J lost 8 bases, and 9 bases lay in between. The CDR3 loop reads CASSYQGYTIYF. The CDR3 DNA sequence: TGTGCCAGCAGCTACCAGGGTTACACCATATATTTT.

The DNA for the CDR3 is TGTGCCAGCAGCTTTGACAGGGAGTACCCAGATACGCAGTATTTT. It codes for CASSFDREYPDTQYF. The chain carries TRBV5-8 and TRBJ2-3; 7 bases are shared with TRBD1. The V segment lost 2 bases and the J segment 4 bases; nucleotides outside the gene matches: 7. The CDR3 spans 15 residues. Germline values: CDR1 SGHTS, CDR2 YDEGEE.

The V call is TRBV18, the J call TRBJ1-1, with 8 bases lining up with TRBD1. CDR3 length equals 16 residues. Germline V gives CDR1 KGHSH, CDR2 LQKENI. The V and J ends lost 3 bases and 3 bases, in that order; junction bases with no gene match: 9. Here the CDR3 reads CASSPLVDRGDTEAFF. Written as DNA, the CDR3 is TGTGCCAGCTCACCGTTAGTCGACAGGGGAGACACTGAAGCTTTCTTT.

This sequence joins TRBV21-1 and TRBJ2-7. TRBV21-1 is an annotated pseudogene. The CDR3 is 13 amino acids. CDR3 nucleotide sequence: TGTGCCAGCAGTCAAAGGGGGGTCCCCGAGCAGTACGTC. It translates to CASSQRGVPEQYV.

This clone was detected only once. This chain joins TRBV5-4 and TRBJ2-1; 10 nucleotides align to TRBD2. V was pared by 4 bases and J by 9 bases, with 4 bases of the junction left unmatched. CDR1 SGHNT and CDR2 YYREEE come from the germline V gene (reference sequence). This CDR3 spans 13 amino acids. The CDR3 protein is CASSPGLAVEQFF. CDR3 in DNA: TGTGCCAGCAGCCCAGGACTAGCGGTTGAGCAGTTCTTC.

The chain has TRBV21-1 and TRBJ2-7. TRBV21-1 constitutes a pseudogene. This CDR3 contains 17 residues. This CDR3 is CASSKDGERGPSYEQYV. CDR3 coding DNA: TGTGCCAGCAGCAAGGATGGGGAAAGGGGTCCTAGCTACGAGCAGTACGTC.

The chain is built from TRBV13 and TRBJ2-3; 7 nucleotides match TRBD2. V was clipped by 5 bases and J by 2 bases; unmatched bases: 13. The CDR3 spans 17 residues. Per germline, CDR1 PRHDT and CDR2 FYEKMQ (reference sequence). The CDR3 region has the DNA TGTGCCAGCAGCCAGCTAGCGGAACTACGCTACACAGATACGCAGTATTTT. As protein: CASSQLAELRYTDTQYF.

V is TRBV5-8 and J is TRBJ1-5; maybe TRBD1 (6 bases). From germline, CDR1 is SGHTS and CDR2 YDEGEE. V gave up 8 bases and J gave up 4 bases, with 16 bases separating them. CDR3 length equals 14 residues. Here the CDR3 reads CASGRQVGNQPQHF. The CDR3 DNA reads TGTGCCAGTGGAAGACAGGTGGGGAATCAGCCCCAGCATTTT.

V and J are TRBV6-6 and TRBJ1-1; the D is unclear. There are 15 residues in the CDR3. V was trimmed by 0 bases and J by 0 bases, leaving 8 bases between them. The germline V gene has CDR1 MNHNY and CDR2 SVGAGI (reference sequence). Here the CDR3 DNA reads TGTGCCAGCAGTTACTCGTTGGGTATGAACACTGAAGCTTTCTTT. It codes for CASSYSLGMNTEAFF.

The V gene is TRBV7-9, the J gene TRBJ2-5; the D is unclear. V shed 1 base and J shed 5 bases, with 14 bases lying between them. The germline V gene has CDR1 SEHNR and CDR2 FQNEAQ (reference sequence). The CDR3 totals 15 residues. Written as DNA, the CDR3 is TGTGCCAGCAGCTTAGTTCCGAGCCAGGTGGAGACCCAGTACTTC. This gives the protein CASSLVPSQVETQYF.

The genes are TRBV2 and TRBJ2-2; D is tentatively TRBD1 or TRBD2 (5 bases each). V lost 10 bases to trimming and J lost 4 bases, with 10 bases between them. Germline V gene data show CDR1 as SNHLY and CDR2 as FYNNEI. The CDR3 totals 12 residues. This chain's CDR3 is CATWDGTGELFF. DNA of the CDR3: TGTGCCACTTGGGACGGCACCGGGGAGCTGTTTTTT.

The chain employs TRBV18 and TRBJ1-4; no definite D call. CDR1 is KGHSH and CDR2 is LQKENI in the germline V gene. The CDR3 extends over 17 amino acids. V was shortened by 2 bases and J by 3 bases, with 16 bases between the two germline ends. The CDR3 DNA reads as TGTGCCAGCTCACCAGGGGTTGTTGCAGACCCTAATGAAAAACTGTTTTTT. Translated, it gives CASSPGVVADPNEKLFF.

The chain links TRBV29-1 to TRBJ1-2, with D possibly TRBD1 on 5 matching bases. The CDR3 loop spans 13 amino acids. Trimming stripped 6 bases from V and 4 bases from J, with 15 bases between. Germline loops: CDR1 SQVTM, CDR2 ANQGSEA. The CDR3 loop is CSVEGLAGYGYTF. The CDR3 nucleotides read TGCAGCGTAGAGGGACTGGCAGGCTATGGCTACACCTTC. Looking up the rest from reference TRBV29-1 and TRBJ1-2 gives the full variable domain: SAVISQKPSRDICQRGTSLTIQCQVDSQVTMMFWYRQQPGQSLTLIATANQGSEATYESGFVIDKFPISRPNLTFSTLTVSNMSPEDSSIYLCSVEGLAGYGYTFGSGTRLTVV.

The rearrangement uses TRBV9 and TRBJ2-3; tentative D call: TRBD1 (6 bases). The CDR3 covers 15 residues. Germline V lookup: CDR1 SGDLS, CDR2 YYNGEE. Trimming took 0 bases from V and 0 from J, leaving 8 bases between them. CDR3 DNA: TGTGCCAGCAGCGTAGGTGGGGGCAGCACAGATACGCAGTATTTT. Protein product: CASSVGGGSTDTQYF.

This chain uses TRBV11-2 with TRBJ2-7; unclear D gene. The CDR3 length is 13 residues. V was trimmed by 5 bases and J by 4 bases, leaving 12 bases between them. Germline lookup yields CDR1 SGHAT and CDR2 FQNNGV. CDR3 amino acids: CASSPPMGYEQYF. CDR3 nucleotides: TGTGCCAGCAGCCCCCCCATGGGATACGAGCAGTACTTC.

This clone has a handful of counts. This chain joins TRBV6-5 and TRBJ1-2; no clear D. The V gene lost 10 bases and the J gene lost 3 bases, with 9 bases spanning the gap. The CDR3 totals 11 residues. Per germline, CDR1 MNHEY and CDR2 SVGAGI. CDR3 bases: TGTGCCACCCTGGGCTACTATGGCTACACCTTC. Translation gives CATLGYYGYTF.

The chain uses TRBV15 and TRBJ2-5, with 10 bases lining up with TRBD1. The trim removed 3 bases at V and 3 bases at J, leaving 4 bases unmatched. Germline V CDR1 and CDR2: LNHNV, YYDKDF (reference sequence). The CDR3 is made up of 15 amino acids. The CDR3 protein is CATSRGQGREETQYF. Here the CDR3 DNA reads TGTGCCACCAGCAGGGGACAGGGGAGGGAAGAGACCCAGTACTTC. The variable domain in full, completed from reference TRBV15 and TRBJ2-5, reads DAMVIQNPRYQVTQFGKPVTLSCSQTLNHNVMYWYQQKSSQAPKLLFHYYDKDFNNEADTPDNFQSRRPNTSFCFLDIRSPGLGDTAMYLCATSRGQGREETQYFGPGTRLLVL.

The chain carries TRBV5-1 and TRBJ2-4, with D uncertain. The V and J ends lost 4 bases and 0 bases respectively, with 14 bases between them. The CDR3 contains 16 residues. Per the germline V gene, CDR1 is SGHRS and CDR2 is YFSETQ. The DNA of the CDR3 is TGCGCCAGCAGCCTGTGGGTCACAGAAGCCAAAAACATTCAGTACTTC. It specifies CASSLWVTEAKNIQYF.

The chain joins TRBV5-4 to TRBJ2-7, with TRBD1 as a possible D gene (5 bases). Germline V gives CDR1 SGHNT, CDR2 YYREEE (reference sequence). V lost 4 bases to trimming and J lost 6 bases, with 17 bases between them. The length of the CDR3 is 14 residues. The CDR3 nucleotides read TGTGCCAGCAGCCCAGACAGTAGGGCCTTCGAGCAGTACGTC. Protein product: CASSPDSRAFEQYV.